These T cell receptor beta chains were read from a single sample in a study of blood T cell repertoires in COVID-19. Produced via immunoSEQ multiplex PCR; TCRdb's table is partial and in-frame only. The profile covers some 490,000 clones, with around nine tenths appearing a single time and around 7.9% taken by the ten largest. The sample consisted of PBMCs or T cells enriched from blood (not recorded which). The source of these receptors is a woman in her sixties who had recovered from COVID-19. Each CDR3 is given with its conserved first and last residue. The D gene is left open where the match is weak. Clone sizes are given selectively: once, few, many, or a class where the clone is expanded.

j_gene	v_gene	abundance	d_gene	CDR3nt	CDR3aa
TRBJ1-4	TRBV7-9	NA	NA	TGTGCCAGCAGCTTAGGAGTTCCTCGGGCTAATGAAAAACTGTTTTTT	CASSLGVPRANEKLFF
TRBJ2-4	TRBV7-2	NA	NA	TGTGCCAGCAGCGTCAACAGGGGGGGAGCCAAAAACATTCAGTACTTC	CASSVNRGGAKNIQYF
TRBJ1-2	TRBV7-9	NA	NA	TGTGCCAGCAGCTTAGCCCTAGGACAATCCTATGGCTACACCTTC	CASSLALGQSYGYTF
TRBJ2-2	TRBV3-1/TRBV3-2	NA	TRBD2	TGTGCCAGCAGTCTTAGGGGAGGGTCGAACACCGGGGAGCTGTTTTTT	CASSLRGGSNTGELFF
TRBJ1-4	TRBV28	NA	NA	TGTGCCAGCAGTTTGTCAGGGAGGAATGAAAAACTGTTTTTT	CASSLSGRNEKLFF
TRBJ1-6	TRBV27	NA	TRBD1	TGTGCCAGCAGTCCCAGACAGGGCCGTTATAATTCACCCCTCCACTTT	CASSPRQGRYNSPLHF
TRBJ1-2	TRBV6-2/TRBV6-3	few	TRBD1	TGTGCCAGCAGTTACGCCTTGACAGGGAACGGCTACACCTTC	CASSYALTGNGYTF
TRBJ1-6	TRBV5-1	NA	TRBD1	TGCGCCAGCAGCTGGGACAGGACCAATTCACCCCTCCACTTT	CASSWDRTNSPLHF
TRBJ1-6	TRBV6-1	NA	NA	TGTGCCAGCAGTGAATCGACAGCTTCTAATTCACCCCTCCACTTT	CASSESTASNSPLHF
TRBJ2-2	TRBV2	NA	NA	TGTGCCAGCTTCCCTAGCGTATCCGGGGAGCTGTTTTTT	CASFPSVSGELFF
TRBJ2-3	TRBV5-1	NA	TRBD1	TGCGCCACCAAGCCGGGACAGGGAGTAGATACGCAGTATTTT	CATKPGQGVDTQYF
TRBJ2-2	TRBV29-1	once	TRBD1	TGCAGCGTTGAAAGGGGGGCGGACAGGGGATACACCGGGGAGCTGTTTTTT	CSVERGADRGYTGELFF
TRBJ1-5	TRBV5-6	NA	NA	TGTGCCAGCAGCTGGGGAGGGTATAGCAATCAGCCCCAGCATTTT	CASSWGGYSNQPQHF
TRBJ1-2	TRBV10-3	NA	NA	TGTGCCATCAGTGCTGGGGAGGCCCCCACCTTC	CAISAGEAPTF
TRBJ2-5	TRBV27	once	TRBD1	TGTGCCAGCAGTCCGAAACTACAGGGGTGGGAGACCCAGTACTTC	CASSPKLQGWETQYF
TRBJ2-1	TRBV3-1/TRBV3-2	NA	TRBD2	TGTGCCAGCAGCCCTTTTATAGCGGGGGGGCCGCATGAGCAGTTCTTC	CASSPFIAGGPHEQFF
TRBJ1-4	TRBV5-7	NA	TRBD1	TGTGCCAGCAGCTTGGCCGTGGGACAGGCAGAGTCCGGTGAAAAACTGTTTTTT	CASSLAVGQAESGEKLFF
TRBJ1-2	TRBV7-2	NA	NA	TGTGCCAGCAGCTTAGGGGACACAGGGACCTATGGCTACACCTTC	CASSLGDTGTYGYTF
TRBJ1-5	TRBV19	NA	TRBD1	TGTGCCAGTAGTGACAGGGGGCGTCAGCCCCAGCATTTT	CASSDRGRQPQHF
TRBJ1-1	TRBV2	NA	NA	TGTGCCAGCAATCGTCCGGAGGGCACTGAAGCTTTCTTT	CASNRPEGTEAFF
TRBJ2-2	TRBV30	NA	NA	TGTGCCTGGACGAGGGGGTTTCCGGCCACCGGGGAGCTGTTTTTT	CAWTRGFPATGELFF
TRBJ2-7	TRBV7-2	NA	NA	TGTGCCAGCAGCTTTAGCTCTTACGAGCAGTACTTC	CASSFSSYEQYF
TRBJ2-1	TRBV6-5	NA	TRBD2	TGTGCCAGCAGAGGAGCGGGGGTAAATGAGCAGTTCTTC	CASRGAGVNEQFF
TRBJ2-1	TRBV3-1/TRBV3-2	NA	TRBD1	TGTGCCAGCAGCCAAGAACGGGGGACAGGGTACAATGAGCAGTTCTTC	CASSQERGTGYNEQFF